These 19 T cell receptor beta chains were all obtained from the same sample, sequenced in a study of cytomegalovirus exposure and HLA in healthy donors. In the PCR, 60 Vbeta and 13 Jbeta primers were used. TCRdb's copy holds only in-frame clones and misses some; the assay was immunoSEQ multiplex PCR. The sample holds over 75,000 clones, about 80% seen once. Sequencing input: PBMCs. These receptors were taken from a man aged 40-55 years in good health and CMV-seropositive.

This clone was counted only a few times. V gene TRBV19 combines with J gene TRBJ1-2; D gene ambiguous. The CDR3 is made up of 13 amino acids. Between the trimmed V and J ends, which lost 6 bases and 1 base, there was a span of 9 bases. From germline, CDR1 is LNHDA and CDR2 SQIVND (reference sequence). CDR3 nucleotides: TGTGCCAGTAGAAGAGGAGTTAACTATGGCTACACCTTC. This translates into CASRRGVNYGYTF.

The rearrangement joins TRBV20-1 to TRBJ1-2; D perhaps matches TRBD1 (6 bases). Germline values: CDR1 DFQATT, CDR2 SNEGSKA (reference sequence). The CDR3 contains 11 residues. Between the trimmed V and J ends, which lost 6 bases and 8 bases, there was a span of 13 bases. CDR3 sequence (DNA): TGCAGTGCAAACAGGGTTGACGGCTACACCTTC. Translation: CSANRVDGYTF.

This rearrangement joins TRBV9 to TRBJ2-7; the match to TRBD1 covers 7 bases. CDR1 is SGDLS and CDR2 is YYNGEE in the germline V gene. The CDR3 consists of 15 residues. Unmatched junction bases numbered 9, after V lost 3 bases and J lost 3 bases. The CDR3 DNA follows: TGTGCCAGCAGCGGGTCCGACAGGGAAGGCTACGAGCAGTACTTC. This encodes CASSGSDREGYEQYF. Using reference TRBV9 and TRBJ2-7 for the parts outside the CDR3, the full variable domain is DSGVTQTPKHLITATGQRVTLRCSPRSGDLSVYWYQQSLDQGLQFLIQYYNGEERAKGNILERFSAQQFPDLHSELNLSSLELGDSALYFCASSGSDREGYEQYFGPGTRLTVT.

The chain couples TRBV27 to TRBJ2-7; TRBD1 agrees at 7 bases. The CDR3 has 15 amino acids. Unmatched junction bases numbered 7, after V lost 0 bases and J lost 5 bases. Germline loops: CDR1 MNHEY, CDR2 SMNVEV (reference sequence). In DNA, the CDR3 is TGTGCCAGCAGTTTATCTCGGACAGGTGAAAACGAGCAGTACTTC. This encodes CASSLSRTGENEQYF.

The genes are TRBV6-5 and TRBJ2-3, with D possibly TRBD1 on 6 matching bases. Trimming pared 4 bases from V and 4 bases from J, leaving 9 bases between. This CDR3 region has 13 residues. Germline CDR1 is MNHEY and CDR2 is SVGAGI. Here the CDR3 reads CASSFPGADTQYF. The CDR3 DNA sequence: TGTGCCAGCAGTTTTCCAGGGGCAGATACGCAGTATTTT.

This rearrangement joins TRBV29-1 to TRBJ2-5; 8 bases agree with TRBD1. The assigned J gene may be wrong: the sequence end matches TRBJ2-7 better. Germline values: CDR1 SQVTM, CDR2 ANQGSEA. This CDR3 has 13 amino acids. CDR3 in DNA: TGCAGCGCTGGACAGGGTAACGGCGACGAGCAGTACTTC. Protein: CSAGQGNGDEQYF.

The gene calls are TRBV5-6 and TRBJ1-2, with TRBD1 matching 8 bases. This CDR3 has 15 amino acids. CDR1 is SGHDT, CDR2 YYEEEE, per germline. The junction had 8 bases not matched to a gene; V was cut back by 1 base and J by 6 bases. The CDR3: CASSLWRQGINGYTF. The CDR3 DNA follows: TGTGCCAGCAGCTTGTGGCGACAGGGGATCAATGGCTACACCTTC.

This clone was observed a handful of times. This chain joins TRBV28 and TRBJ2-5; possible D gene TRBD1, 5 bases. V was trimmed by 5 bases and J by 0 bases, leaving 19 bases between them. The germline V gene has CDR1 MDHEN and CDR2 SYDVKM. The CDR3 is 17 amino acids. DNA of the CDR3: TGTGCCAGCAGTCAAAGGGTCAGGGTGCTATACCAAGAGACCCAGTACTTC. It encodes CASSQRVRVLYQETQYF.

CDR3: CASRRQGAHEQYF. The CDR3 nucleotides are TGTGCCAGCAGAAGACAGGGGGCACACGAGCAGTACTTC. This rearrangement joins TRBV28 to TRBJ2-7; TRBD1 aligns across 10 bases. The germline V gene encodes CDR1 MDHEN and CDR2 SYDVKM. This CDR3 has 13 amino acids. J was trimmed by 5 bases and V by 6 bases; bases with no gene match: 4.

The rearrangement links TRBV29-1 to TRBJ1-2; no definite D call. Trimming left V 3 bases short and J 3 bases short, with 11 bases between. The CDR3 totals 13 residues. CDR1 is SQVTM, CDR2 ANQGSEA, per germline. This CDR3 is CSVERDRDYGYTF. The CDR3 region has the DNA TGCAGCGTTGAGAGGGATCGGGACTATGGCTACACCTTC.

This clone turned up a few times. V usage is TRBV7-2 and J usage is TRBJ1-1; D perhaps matches TRBD1 (6 bases). Germline CDR1 is SGHTA and CDR2 is FQGNSA. V was shortened by 1 base and J by 5 bases, with 17 bases between the two germline ends. CDR3 length: 16 residues. The CDR3 loop is CASSLGVTGWKTEAFF. The CDR3 bases are TGTGCCAGCAGCTTAGGGGTGACAGGTTGGAAGACTGAAGCTTTCTTT.

This chain uses TRBV27 with TRBJ2-1, with D possibly TRBD2 on 5 matching bases. The germline V and J ends were trimmed by 5 bases and 9 bases, with 14 bases remaining between them. The germline CDR1 and CDR2 sequences are MNHEY and SMNVEV (reference sequence). The length of the CDR3 is 13 residues. The CDR3 region is CASSPLAGGEQFF. The DNA of the CDR3 is TGTGCCAGCAGTCCCCTAGCAGGAGGTGAGCAGTTCTTC.

This chain joins TRBV7-2 and TRBJ1-4; D remains ambiguous. The germline V gene has CDR1 SGHTA and CDR2 FQGNSA. Trimming shortened V by 1 base and J by 8 bases, and 14 bases separated the two germline ends. This CDR3 is 15 amino acids long. CDR3 bases: TGTGCCAGCAGCTTAGTTCCAGGTTATAGAGAAAAACTGTTTTTT. Protein: CASSLVPGYREKLFF.

The chain joins TRBV5-8 to TRBJ2-5; D perhaps matches TRBD1 (5 bases). Trimming stripped 3 bases from V and 7 bases from J, with 13 bases between. The germline V gene encodes CDR1 SGHTS and CDR2 YDEGEE. CDR3 size: 13 residues. This CDR3 reads CASSYRKIGTQYF. CDR3 bases: TGTGCCAGCAGCTACAGGAAAATTGGGACCCAGTACTTC.

This clone appeared a few times. The chain carries TRBV7-9 and TRBJ1-1; possible D gene TRBD1, 5 bases. Trimming cost V 1 base and J 10 bases, with 19 bases left between them. CDR3 length equals 15 residues. CDR1 SEHNR and CDR2 FQNEAQ come from the germline V gene (reference sequence). For the CDR3, the DNA is TGTGCCAGCAGCTTAGACGGACATTTCCCCAGTGGAGCTTTCTTT. Its translation: CASSLDGHFPSGAFF.

The chain combines TRBV6-6 with TRBJ2-1, with a tentative D call TRBD1 (7 bases). V was clipped by 11 bases and J by 0 bases, with 11 bases between them. The germline V gene has CDR1 MNHNY and CDR2 SVGAGI (reference sequence). The CDR3 is 13 residues long. The CDR3 loop reads CAGGTDSYNEQFF. The CDR3 DNA follows: TGTGCCGGAGGGACAGACTCCTACAATGAGCAGTTCTTC.

The chain carries TRBV19 and TRBJ1-2; TRBD1 matches 12 bases. The ends lost 6 bases at V and 6 bases at J; junction bases unmatched: 8. The V gene's germline CDR1 is LNHDA and CDR2 SQIVND (reference sequence). CDR3 length: 15 amino acids. The CDR3 loop reads CASRPGTGGSDGYTF. The CDR3 DNA reads as TGTGCCAGTAGGCCTGGGACAGGGGGCTCTGATGGCTACACCTTC.

Concerning this clone: An end of the junction does not agree with germline; a read error may underlie this. This chain joins TRBV11-2 and TRBJ2-5, with 7 bases lining up with TRBD2. CDR3 length equals 14 residues. Per the germline V gene, CDR1 is SGHAT and CDR2 is FQNNGV. Here the CDR3 reads CASSLLSAGESQYF. The CDR3 bases are TGTGCCAGCAGCTTACTCTCCGCGGGAGAGTCCCAGTACTTC.

The chain recombines TRBV5-1 with TRBJ2-5, with D unclear. The CDR3 is 11 amino acids. V was trimmed by 4 bases and J by 2 bases, leaving 3 bases between them. From germline, CDR1 is SGHRS and CDR2 YFSETQ. For the CDR3, the DNA is TGCGCCAGCAGCCAGCAAGAGACCCAGTACTTC. As protein: CASSQQETQYF.